A single sample is the source of the 28 T cell receptor beta chains below, sequenced in a study of graft-versus-host responses after intestinal transplantation. These receptors have no known antigen. Using immunoSEQ multiplex PCR, the repertoire was profiled, and TCRdb retains in-frame clones only, with some absent. The table includes under 100,000 clones, less than 95% detected once. Sequenced here: unstimulated CD4+ T cells sorted from spleen or lymph node cells, sampled before transplant. The receptors here all came from a human donor who was the organ donor for an intestinal transplant.

The V call is TRBV5-1, the J call TRBJ2-2, with 7 bases matching TRBD1. There are 15 residues in the CDR3. CDR1 is SGHRS and CDR2 is YFSETQ in the germline V gene. With 5 bases clipped from V and 5 bases from J, the junction kept 9 bases outside the gene matches. The DNA for the CDR3 is TGCGCCAGCAGATCCGGGACAGAAGTAACCGGGGAGCTGTTTTTT. Its protein product is CASRSGTEVTGELFF.

The chain links TRBV25-1 to TRBJ2-1; 9 nucleotides agree with TRBD2. Germline loops: CDR1 MGHDK, CDR2 SYGVNS. This CDR3 region has 16 residues. V was pared by 2 bases and J by 2 bases, with 4 bases of the junction left unmatched. This chain's CDR3 is CASSELAGSTYNEQFF. In DNA form, the CDR3 reads TGTGCCAGCAGTGAACTAGCGGGGTCTACCTACAATGAGCAGTTCTTC.

Here the CDR3 reads CASSLPGFKAFF. CDR3 nucleotide sequence: TGTGCCAGCTCACTCCCCGGTTTCAAAGCTTTCTTT. The V and J genes are TRBV18 and TRBJ1-1; no firm D call. CDR1 is KGHSH and CDR2 is LQKENI in the germline V gene. There are 12 residues in the CDR3. The V and J ends lost 4 bases and 9 bases respectively, with 12 bases between them.

The V and J genes are TRBV7-9 and TRBJ1-2; a possible D gene is TRBD1 (6 bases). V was shortened by 1 base and J by 0 bases, with 6 bases between the two germline ends. The germline CDR1 and CDR2 sequences are SEHNR and FQNEAQ (reference sequence). The CDR3 sequence is 14 residues long. The DNA for the CDR3 is TGTGCCAGCAGCTTAGGGACAGCTAACTATGGCTACACCTTC. This encodes CASSLGTANYGYTF.

A word on this clone: Distinct nucleotide sequences in the sample also encode this CDR3. V usage is TRBV10-3 and J usage is TRBJ2-5, with TRBD2 matching over 10 bases. Germline CDR1 is ENHRY and CDR2 is SYGVKD. V shed 6 bases and J 1 base; nucleotides not matched to a gene: 5. CDR3 length: 15 amino acids. Written as DNA, the CDR3 is TGTGCCATCAGGGCCAGCGGGGGGGCCCAAGAGACCCAGTACTTC. It codes for CAIRASGGAQETQYF.

V is TRBV7-9 and J is TRBJ2-1, with TRBD2 as a possible D gene (6 bases). CDR1 SEHNR and CDR2 FQNEAQ come from the germline V gene (reference sequence). The CDR3 is 15 residues long. Trimming left V 3 bases short and J 8 bases short, with 17 bases between. CDR3 sequence (DNA): TGTGCCAGCAGCTTGGCCCAGACTAGTGCCGATGAGCAGTTCTTC. Amino acid sequence: CASSLAQTSADEQFF.

The chain joins TRBV27 to TRBJ2-1; D ambiguous. V was clipped by 5 bases and J by 0 bases, with 8 bases between them. This CDR3 comprises 14 residues. Looked up from germline, CDR1 is MNHEY and CDR2 is SMNVEV (reference sequence). The CDR3 here is CASSRKSSYNEQFF. The DNA for the CDR3 is TGTGCCAGCAGTAGGAAGAGCTCCTACAATGAGCAGTTCTTC.

The V gene is TRBV19, the J gene TRBJ1-6; D unresolved. CDR3 length: 16 residues. The germline V gene encodes CDR1 LNHDA and CDR2 SQIVND (reference sequence). V lost 1 base to trimming and J lost 3 bases, with 10 bases between them. The CDR3 bases are TGTGCCAGTAGTATAGTCGCTACTAGCTATAATTCACCCCTCCACTTT. It codes for CASSIVATSYNSPLHF.

The V and J genes are TRBV10-1 and TRBJ2-3; D remains ambiguous. V was pared by 2 bases and J by 7 bases, with 4 bases between. The CDR3 loop spans 11 amino acids. Germline V CDR1 and CDR2: WNHNN, SYGVQD (reference sequence). The CDR3: CASSEGYTQYF. The DNA for the CDR3 is TGCGCCAGCAGTGAGGGGTATACGCAGTATTTT.

This chain links TRBV5-1 with TRBJ2-5; 10 positions match TRBD2. The CDR3 is made up of 17 amino acids. The germline CDR1 and CDR2 sequences are SGHRS and YFSETQ. V was pared by 3 bases and J by 2 bases, with 10 bases of the junction left unmatched. CDR3 in DNA: TGCGCCAGCAGCTATCTAATAGCGGGGGGCTCGCAAGAGACCCAGTACTTC. This codes for CASSYLIAGGSQETQYF.

In this sample, this clone turned up once. V gene TRBV19 combines with J gene TRBJ1-6, with 10 positions matching TRBD1. Germline CDR1 is LNHDA and CDR2 is SQIVND (reference sequence). The CDR3 is 17 amino acids. The V and J ends lost 6 bases and 1 base, in that order; junction bases with no gene match: 6. The CDR3 DNA reads TGTGCCAGTAGAGACAGGGGGCGAAGATCCTATAATTCACCCCTCCACTTT. Translation gives CASRDRGRRSYNSPLHF. Supplemented by reference TRBV19 and TRBJ1-6, the full variable domain reads DGGITQSPKYLFRKEGQNVTLSCEQNLNHDAMYWYRQDPGQGLRLIYYSQIVNDFQKGDIAEGYSVSREKKESFPLTVTSAQKNPTAFYLCASRDRGRRSYNSPLHFGNGTRLTVT.

The rearrangement uses TRBV2 and TRBJ1-4; D call uncertain. Trimming took 7 bases from V and 4 from J, leaving 13 bases between them. CDR3 size: 14 residues. Germline assignment: CDR1 SNHLY and CDR2 FYNNEI. CDR3 region: CASKVNINNEKLFF. CDR3 nucleotide sequence: TGTGCCAGCAAGGTTAACATTAATAATGAAAAACTGTTTTTT.

The genes are TRBV7-2 and TRBJ1-2; D is possibly TRBD1 (6 bases). The germline V and J ends were trimmed by 6 bases and 4 bases, with 12 bases remaining between them. Germline V gives CDR1 SGHTA, CDR2 FQGNSA. The CDR3 contains 13 residues. The CDR3 DNA sequence: TGTGCCAGCAGGCAGACGGACAGCTATGGCTACACCTTC. Residues: CASRQTDSYGYTF.

This clone was found once. The genes are TRBV2 and TRBJ2-2; D is possibly TRBD1 or TRBD2 (6 bases each). CDR1 and CDR2 (germline): SNHLY, FYNNEI. V was trimmed by 2 bases and J by 4 bases, leaving 11 bases between them. This CDR3 spans 15 amino acids. This CDR3 reads CASSERGASTGELFF. The CDR3 coding sequence is TGTGCCAGCAGTGAAAGGGGGGCGAGCACCGGGGAGCTGTTTTTT.

This chain joins TRBV19 and TRBJ1-1; D remains ambiguous. From germline, CDR1 is LNHDA and CDR2 SQIVND (reference sequence). V shed 7 bases and J shed 4 bases, with 13 bases lying between them. The CDR3 is 13 residues long. CDR3 in amino acids: CASTFAWGTEAFF. CDR3 nucleotides: TGTGCCAGTACTTTCGCGTGGGGCACTGAAGCTTTCTTT.

The chain recombines TRBV12-5 with TRBJ1-1; D not resolved. CDR1 is LGHNT, CDR2 FRNRAP, per germline. Between the trimmed V and J ends, which lost 6 bases and 1 base, there was a span of 9 bases. The CDR3 spans 13 residues. In DNA form, the CDR3 reads TGTGCTAGTGGGTCCCGACCGAACACTGAAGCTTTCTTT. Amino acids: CASGSRPNTEAFF.

The CDR3 sequence is CASSVTGSTNEKLFF. The CDR3, as DNA: TGTGCCAGCAGCGTGACAGGGTCCACTAATGAAAAACTGTTTTTT. The J gene is TRBJ1-4, the V gene TRBV5-6; 7 bases map to TRBD1. Unmatched junction bases numbered 5, after V lost 4 bases and J lost 2 bases. The CDR3 sequence is 15 residues long. CDR1 SGHDT and CDR2 YYEEEE come from the germline V gene.

The V and J genes are TRBV7-8 and TRBJ1-4; no definite D call. Trimming removed 1 base at V and 7 bases at J, with 13 bases between. The CDR3 runs 15 residues. CDR1 and CDR2 (germline): SGHVS, FQNEAQ. This CDR3 is CASSLGRAPGEKLFF. In DNA, the CDR3 is TGTGCCAGCAGCTTAGGGAGGGCGCCTGGTGAAAAACTGTTTTTT. Supplemented by reference TRBV7-8 and TRBJ1-4, the full variable domain reads GAGVSQSPRYKVAKRGQDVALRCDPISGHVSLFWYQQALGQGPEFLTYFQNEAQLDKSGLPSDRFFAERPEGSVSTLKIQRTQQEDSAVYLCASSLGRAPGEKLFFGSGTQLSVL.

A word on this clone: The conserved phenylalanine or tryptophan is not found at the CDR3 terminus, so this likely reflects a read error. CDR3 residues: CASRGQDYSPLHS. DNA for the CDR3: TGTGCCAGCAGAGGACAGGATTATTCACCCCTCCACTCT. The chain uses TRBV6-1 and TRBJ1-6; TRBD1 matches 7 bases. Germline V CDR1 and CDR2: MNHNS, SASEGT. The CDR3 is made up of 13 amino acids. With 6 bases clipped from V and 8 bases from J, the junction kept 4 bases outside the gene matches.

The V call is TRBV18, the J call TRBJ2-5; 8 nucleotides match TRBD1. The germline V gene encodes CDR1 KGHSH and CDR2 LQKENI. The V segment lost 3 bases and the J segment 5 bases; nucleotides outside the gene matches: 11. CDR3 length: 16 residues. CDR3 DNA: TGTGCCAGCTCACCTCGGACAGGGTCCCTCGGGGAGACCCAGTACTTC. The encoded protein is CASSPRTGSLGETQYF.

The chain has TRBV4-1 and TRBJ1-2, with D uncertain. Germline CDR1 reads MGHRA; CDR2 reads YSYEKL. This CDR3 has 16 amino acids. Trimming removed 1 base from V and 6 bases from J, with 18 bases in between. The CDR3 DNA follows: TGCGCCAGCAGCCAAGTAGGAGAAGCGGTCGGGAATGGCTACACCTTC. This gives the protein CASSQVGEAVGNGYTF.

V usage is TRBV7-9 and J usage is TRBJ2-7, with TRBD1 identical over 10 bases. Trimming at V came to 8 bases and at J to 5 bases, leaving 6 bases not matched to a gene. Germline V gene data show CDR1 as SEHNR and CDR2 as FQNEAQ (reference sequence). The CDR3 is made up of 13 amino acids. The CDR3 sequence is CASHGQGDHEQYF. CDR3 nucleotide sequence: TGTGCCAGCCACGGACAGGGGGACCACGAGCAGTACTTC.

As for this clone: One end of the junction fails to match germline, which may point to a read error. The genes are TRBV5-4 and TRBJ1-4; D unclear. Germline loops: CDR1 SGHNT, CDR2 YYREEE (reference sequence). The CDR3 sequence is 12 residues long. CDR3 nucleotide sequence: TGCGCCAGCAGCTCGCCGAGTGAAAAACTGTTTTTT. It translates to CASSSPSEKLFF.

The V and J genes are TRBV4-3 and TRBJ1-2; 11 bases agree with TRBD1. The CDR3 is made up of 17 amino acids. V shed 0 bases and J 4 bases; nucleotides not matched to a gene: 7. Germline assignment: CDR1 LGHNA and CDR2 YSLEER. The CDR3 loop reads CASSQDRGQGVVYGYTF. Here the CDR3 DNA reads TGCGCCAGCAGCCAAGATAGGGGACAGGGGGTTGTCTATGGCTACACCTTC.

The rearrangement joins TRBV6-6 to TRBJ1-2; D perhaps matches TRBD1 (5 bases). Per germline, CDR1 MNHNY and CDR2 SVGAGI (reference sequence). The CDR3 is 12 amino acids. V was shortened by 6 bases and J by 7 bases, with 12 bases between the two germline ends. The CDR3 protein is CASRLGESGYTF. CDR3 nucleotide sequence: TGTGCCAGCAGATTAGGGGAATCTGGCTACACCTTC.

The sample holds a few counts of this clone. The chain recombines TRBV5-8 with TRBJ2-7; no clear D. Germline V CDR1 and CDR2: SGHTS, YDEGEE. Trimming took 1 base from V and 2 from J, leaving 13 bases between them. CDR3 length equals 15 residues. CDR3 bases: TGTGCCAGCAGCTTGAAAGGCCAGGTACCCTACGAGCAGTACTTC. Protein sequence: CASSLKGQVPYEQYF.

J is TRBJ1-2 and V is TRBV11-3; D may be TRBD1 (5 bases). Trimming stripped 0 bases from V and 3 bases from J, with 11 bases between. The CDR3 sequence is 15 residues long. CDR1 and CDR2 from the germline V gene are SGHNT and YENEEA. DNA of the CDR3: TGTGCCAGCAGCTTAGAAGGCAGGGAGGACTATGGCTACACCTTC. Encoded protein: CASSLEGREDYGYTF.

The J gene is TRBJ1-1, the V gene TRBV20-1; D is uncertain. Trimming stripped 6 bases from V and 1 base from J, with 3 bases between. The CDR3 consists of 10 residues. Germline CDR1 and CDR2: DFQATT and SNEGSKA (reference sequence). The CDR3 DNA follows: TGCAGTGCGCGGAACACTGAAGCTTTCTTT. It yields the protein CSARNTEAFF.